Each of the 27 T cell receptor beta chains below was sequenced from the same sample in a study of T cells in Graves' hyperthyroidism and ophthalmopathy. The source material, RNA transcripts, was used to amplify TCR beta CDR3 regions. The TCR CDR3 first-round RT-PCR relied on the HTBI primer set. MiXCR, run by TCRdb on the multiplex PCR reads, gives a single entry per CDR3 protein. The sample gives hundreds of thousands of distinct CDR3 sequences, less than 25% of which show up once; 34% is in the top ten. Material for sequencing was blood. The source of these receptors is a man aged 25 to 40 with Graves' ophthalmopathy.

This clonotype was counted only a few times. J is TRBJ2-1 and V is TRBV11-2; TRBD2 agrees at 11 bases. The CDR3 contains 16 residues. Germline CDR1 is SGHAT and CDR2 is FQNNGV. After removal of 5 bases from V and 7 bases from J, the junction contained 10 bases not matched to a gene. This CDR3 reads CASSRTTSGIGNEQFF. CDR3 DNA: TGTGCCAGCAGCCGGACGACTAGCGGGATAGGTAATGAGCAGTTCTTC.

The CDR3 loop reads CASSGQGNLAPLHF. CDR3 in DNA: TGTGCCAGCAGCGGACAGGGGAATTTGGCACCCCTCCACTTT. This chain connects TRBV6-1 to TRBJ1-6; 9 nucleotides align to TRBD1. CDR3 length equals 14 residues. V shed 6 bases, J shed 11 bases, and the junction held 8 bases outside the gene matches. The germline gives CDR1 MNHNS, CDR2 SASEGT.

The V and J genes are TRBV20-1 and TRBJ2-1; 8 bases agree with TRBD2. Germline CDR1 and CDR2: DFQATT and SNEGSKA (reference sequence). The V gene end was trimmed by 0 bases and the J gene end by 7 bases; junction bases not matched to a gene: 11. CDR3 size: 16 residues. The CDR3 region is CSAREPGLGSGNEQFF. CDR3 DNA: TGCAGTGCTAGAGAACCGGGACTAGGTTCGGGGAATGAGCAGTTCTTC.

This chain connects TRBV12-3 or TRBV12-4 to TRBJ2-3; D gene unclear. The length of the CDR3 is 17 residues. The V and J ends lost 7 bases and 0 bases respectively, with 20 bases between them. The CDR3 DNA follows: TGTGCCAGCAACCACCCCCACGAGGCGTCTAGCACAGATACGCAGTATTTT. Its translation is CASNHPHEASSTDTQYF.

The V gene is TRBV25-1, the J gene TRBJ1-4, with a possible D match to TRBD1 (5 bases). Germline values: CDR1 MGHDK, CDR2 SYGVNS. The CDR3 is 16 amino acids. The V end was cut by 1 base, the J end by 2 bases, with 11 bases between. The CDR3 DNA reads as TGTGCCAGCAGTGAATCACGGGGGGGGACTAATGAAAAACTGTTTTTT. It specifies CASSESRGGTNEKLFF. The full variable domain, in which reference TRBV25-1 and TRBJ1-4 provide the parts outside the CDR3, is EADIYQTPRYLVIGTGKKITLECSQTMGHDKMYWYQQDPGMELHLIHYSYGVNSTEKGDLSSESTVSRIRTEHFPLTLESARPSHTSQYLCASSESRGGTNEKLFFGSGTQLSVL.

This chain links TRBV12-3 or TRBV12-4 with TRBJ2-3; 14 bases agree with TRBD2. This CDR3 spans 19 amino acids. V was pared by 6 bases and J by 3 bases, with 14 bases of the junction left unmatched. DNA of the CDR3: TGTGCCAGCAGGGGAGGGACTAGCGGGAGTAGTAGATGGACAGATACGCAGTATTTT. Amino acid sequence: CASRGGTSGSSRWTDTQYF.

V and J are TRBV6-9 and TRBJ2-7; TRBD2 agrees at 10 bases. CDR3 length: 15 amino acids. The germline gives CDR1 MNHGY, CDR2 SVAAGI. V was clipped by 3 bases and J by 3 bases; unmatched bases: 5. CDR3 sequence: CASSYPTSGNYEQYF. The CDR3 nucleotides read TGTGCCAGCAGTTACCCAACTAGCGGGAACTACGAGCAGTACTTC.

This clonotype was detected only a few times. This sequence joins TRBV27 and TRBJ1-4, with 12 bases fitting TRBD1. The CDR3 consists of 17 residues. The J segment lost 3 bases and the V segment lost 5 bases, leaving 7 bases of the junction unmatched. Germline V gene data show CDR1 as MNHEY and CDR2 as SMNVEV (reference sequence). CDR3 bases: TGTGCCAGCAGTCCGCGGGACAGGGGGCTAGCTAATGAAAAACTGTTTTTT. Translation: CASSPRDRGLANEKLFF.

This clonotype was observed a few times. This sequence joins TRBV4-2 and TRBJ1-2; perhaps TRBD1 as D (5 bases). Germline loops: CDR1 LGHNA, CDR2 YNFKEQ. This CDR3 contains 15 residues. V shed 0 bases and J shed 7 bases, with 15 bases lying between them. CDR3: CASSQDFGGNSGYTF. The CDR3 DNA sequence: TGTGCCAGCAGCCAAGATTTCGGGGGTAATAGTGGCTACACCTTC.

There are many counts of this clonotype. CDR3 amino acids: CASILRGGGNEQFF. CDR3 bases: TGTGCCAGCATCCTTCGGGGTGGGGGCAATGAGCAGTTCTTC. The chain couples TRBV7-9 to TRBJ2-1, with D perhaps matching TRBD1 or TRBD2 (5 bases each). Germline CDR1 is SEHNR and CDR2 is FQNEAQ (reference sequence). The CDR3 spans 14 residues. Trimming shortened V by 7 bases and J by 6 bases, and 16 bases separated the two germline ends.

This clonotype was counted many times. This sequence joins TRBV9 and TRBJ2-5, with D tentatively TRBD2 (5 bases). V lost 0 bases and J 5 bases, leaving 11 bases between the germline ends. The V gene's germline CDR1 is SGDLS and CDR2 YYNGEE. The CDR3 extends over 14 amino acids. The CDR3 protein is CASSVDGDRETQYF. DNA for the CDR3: TGTGCCAGCAGCGTAGACGGGGATCGGGAGACCCAGTACTTC.

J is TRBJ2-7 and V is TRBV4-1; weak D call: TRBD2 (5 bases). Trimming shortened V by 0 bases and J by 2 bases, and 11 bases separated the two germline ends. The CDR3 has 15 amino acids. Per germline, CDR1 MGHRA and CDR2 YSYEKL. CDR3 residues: CASSQERGAAYEQYF. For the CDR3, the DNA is TGCGCCAGCAGCCAAGAACGGGGAGCCGCCTACGAGCAGTACTTC.

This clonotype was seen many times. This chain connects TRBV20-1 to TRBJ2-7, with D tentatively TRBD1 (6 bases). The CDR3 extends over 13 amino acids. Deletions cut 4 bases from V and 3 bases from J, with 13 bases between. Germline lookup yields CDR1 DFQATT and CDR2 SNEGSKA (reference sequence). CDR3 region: CSATRDIGYEQYF. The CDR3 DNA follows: TGCAGTGCTACTCGGGACATTGGCTACGAGCAGTACTTC.

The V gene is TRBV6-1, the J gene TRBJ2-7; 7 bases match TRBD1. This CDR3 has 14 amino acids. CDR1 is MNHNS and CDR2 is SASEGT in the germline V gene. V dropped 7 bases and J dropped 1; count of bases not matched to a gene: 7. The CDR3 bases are TGTGCCAGCAATTTTAGGACAGGTTCCTACGAGCAGTACTTC. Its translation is CASNFRTGSYEQYF.

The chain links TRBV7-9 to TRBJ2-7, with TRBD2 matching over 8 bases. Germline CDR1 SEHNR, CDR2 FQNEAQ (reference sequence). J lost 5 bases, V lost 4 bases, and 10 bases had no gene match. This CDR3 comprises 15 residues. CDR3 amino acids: CASSSGGLGVHEQYF. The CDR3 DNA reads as TGTGCCAGCAGCTCCGGGGGACTAGGTGTCCACGAGCAGTACTTC.

The DNA for the CDR3 is TGTGCCAGCAGTTACCGGGACAGGGGTAGTGGCTACACCTTC. Amino acids: CASSYRDRGSGYTF. The chain combines TRBV27 with TRBJ1-2, with TRBD1 identical over 10 bases. The V segment lost 4 bases and the J segment 7 bases; nucleotides outside the gene matches: 6. Germline CDR1 is MNHEY and CDR2 is SMNVEV (reference sequence). The CDR3 length is 14 residues.

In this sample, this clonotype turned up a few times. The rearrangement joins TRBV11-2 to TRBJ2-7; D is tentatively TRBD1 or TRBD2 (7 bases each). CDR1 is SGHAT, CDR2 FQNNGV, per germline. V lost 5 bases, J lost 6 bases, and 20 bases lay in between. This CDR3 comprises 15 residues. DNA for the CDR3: TGTGCCAGCAGCCGGGCCAGGGGGGGGATCGGCGAGCAGTACTTC. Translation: CASSRARGGIGEQYF.

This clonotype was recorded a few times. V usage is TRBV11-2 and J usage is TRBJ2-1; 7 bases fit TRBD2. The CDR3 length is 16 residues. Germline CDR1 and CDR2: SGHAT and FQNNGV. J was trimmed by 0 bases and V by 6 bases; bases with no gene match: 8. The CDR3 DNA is TGTGCCAGCAGGAAAGCTAGCGGCAGCTCCTACAATGAGCAGTTCTTC. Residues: CASRKASGSSYNEQFF.

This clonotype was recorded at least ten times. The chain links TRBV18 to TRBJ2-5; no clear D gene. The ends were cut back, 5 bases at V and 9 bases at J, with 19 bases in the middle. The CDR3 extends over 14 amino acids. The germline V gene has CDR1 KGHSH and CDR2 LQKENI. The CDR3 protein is CASSTTETLVPQYF. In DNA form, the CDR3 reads TGTGCCAGCTCAACTACAGAGACCCTCGTCCCCCAGTACTTC.

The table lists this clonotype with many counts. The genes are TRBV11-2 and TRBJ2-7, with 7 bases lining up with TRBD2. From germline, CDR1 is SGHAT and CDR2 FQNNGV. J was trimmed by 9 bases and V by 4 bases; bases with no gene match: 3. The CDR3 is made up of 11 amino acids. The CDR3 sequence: CASSSTGGQYF. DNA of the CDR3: TGTGCCAGCAGCTCGACGGGGGGGCAGTACTTC.

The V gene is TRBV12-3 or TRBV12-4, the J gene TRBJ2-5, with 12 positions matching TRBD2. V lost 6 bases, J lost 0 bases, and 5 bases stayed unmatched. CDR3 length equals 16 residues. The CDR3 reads CASRPGTSGHQETQYF. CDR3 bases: TGTGCCAGCAGACCCGGGACTAGCGGGCACCAAGAGACCCAGTACTTC.

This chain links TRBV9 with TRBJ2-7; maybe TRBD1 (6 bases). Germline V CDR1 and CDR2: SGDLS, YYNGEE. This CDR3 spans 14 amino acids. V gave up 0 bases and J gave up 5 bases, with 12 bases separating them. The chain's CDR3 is CASSVDGGGDEQYF. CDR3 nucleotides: TGTGCCAGCAGCGTAGATGGGGGCGGAGACGAGCAGTACTTC. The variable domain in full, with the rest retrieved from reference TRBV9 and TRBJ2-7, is DSGVTQTPKHLITATGQRVTLRCSPRSGDLSVYWYQQSLDQGLQFLIQYYNGEERAKGNILERFSAQQFPDLHSELNLSSLELGDSALYFCASSVDGGGDEQYFGPGTRLTVT.

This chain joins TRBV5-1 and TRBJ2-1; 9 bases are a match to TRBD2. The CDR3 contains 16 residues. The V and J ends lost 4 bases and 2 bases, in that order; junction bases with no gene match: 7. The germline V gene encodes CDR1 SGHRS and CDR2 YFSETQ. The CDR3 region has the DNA TGCGCCAGCAGCGGGGGCGCGGGAGGGCCCTACAATGAGCAGTTCTTC. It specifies CASSGGAGGPYNEQFF.

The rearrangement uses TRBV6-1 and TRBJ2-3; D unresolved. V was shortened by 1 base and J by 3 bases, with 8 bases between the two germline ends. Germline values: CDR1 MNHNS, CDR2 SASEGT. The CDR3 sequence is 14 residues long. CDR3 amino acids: CASSEGILTDTQYF. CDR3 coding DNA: TGTGCCAGCAGTGAAGGGATCTTGACAGATACGCAGTATTTT.

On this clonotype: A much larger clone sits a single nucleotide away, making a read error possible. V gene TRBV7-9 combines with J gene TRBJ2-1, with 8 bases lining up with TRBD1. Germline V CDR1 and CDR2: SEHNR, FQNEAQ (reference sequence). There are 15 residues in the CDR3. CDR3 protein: CASSTWTGNYDEQFF. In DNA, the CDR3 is TGTGCCAGCAGCACCTGGACAGGGAACTACGATGAGCAGTTCTTC.

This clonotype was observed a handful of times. CDR3 bases: TGTGCCAGCAGTATGGGACCCCTCGGAGGGACCCAGTACTTC. Protein sequence: CASSMGPLGGTQYF. The chain carries TRBV27 and TRBJ2-5, with D perhaps matching TRBD1 or TRBD2 (5 bases each). V was clipped by 5 bases and J by 7 bases, with 17 bases between them. The V gene's germline CDR1 is MNHEY and CDR2 SMNVEV (reference sequence). The CDR3 runs to 14 residues.

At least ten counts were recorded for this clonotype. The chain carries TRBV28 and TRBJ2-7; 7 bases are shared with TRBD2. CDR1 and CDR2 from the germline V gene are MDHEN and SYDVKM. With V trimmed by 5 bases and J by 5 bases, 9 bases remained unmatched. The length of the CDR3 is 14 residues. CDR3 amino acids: CASSPQRGSNEQYF. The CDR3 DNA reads TGTGCCAGCAGTCCCCAGCGCGGGAGTAACGAGCAGTACTTC.